The 25 T cell receptor beta chains below were found in one sample sequenced in a study of T-cell memory formation after mild COVID-19. TCRdb fed the 5' RACE reads into MiXCR, producing one record per CDR3 protein. This table has 250,000 to 350,000 distinct CDR3 sequences, approximately 20% appearing once. The material sequenced was PBMCs or a T cell subset sorted from them (not recorded which). The receptors were sampled from a man younger than 35 who had mild COVID-19 (a few samples of this study predate the infection). Cell type and time point are not known.

This clonotype came up a few times. This chain links TRBV20-1 with TRBJ2-7, with 8 bases identical to TRBD1. Germline lookup yields CDR1 DFQATT and CDR2 SNEGSKA (reference sequence). V gave up 1 base and J gave up 6 bases; unmatched junction bases: 5. This CDR3 comprises 13 residues. In DNA, the CDR3 is TGCAGTGCTAGAGGGACAGGGTCAACCGAGCAGTACTTC. This gives the protein CSARGTGSTEQYF.

This chain joins TRBV4-1 and TRBJ1-1; D ambiguous. V was trimmed by 1 base and J by 0 bases, leaving 9 bases between them. CDR3 size: 15 residues. Germline values: CDR1 MGHRA, CDR2 YSYEKL. This CDR3 reads CASSQGLAMNTEAFF. CDR3 coding DNA: TGCGCCAGCAGCCAAGGGCTGGCTATGAACACTGAAGCTTTCTTT.

The chain links TRBV20-1 to TRBJ1-5; D unresolved. V lost 2 bases and J lost 0, with 8 bases in between. CDR3 length: 14 amino acids. CDR1 is DFQATT, CDR2 SNEGSKA, per germline (reference sequence). The CDR3 here is CSARLVGSNQPQHF. The CDR3 DNA is TGCAGTGCTAGATTGGTGGGTAGCAATCAGCCCCAGCATTTT.

V is TRBV28 and J is TRBJ1-1; tentative D call: TRBD1 (6 bases). The CDR3 sequence is 14 residues long. Trimming removed 5 bases at V and 8 bases at J, with 18 bases between. CDR1 and CDR2 from the germline V gene are MDHEN and SYDVKM. CDR3: CASSTQGLFLEAFF. In DNA form, the CDR3 reads TGTGCCAGCAGTACCCAGGGGCTCTTCCTCGAAGCTTTCTTT.

J is TRBJ2-1 and V is TRBV5-1; a possible D gene is TRBD1 (6 bases). CDR3 length equals 13 residues. The ends were cut back, 4 bases at V and 10 bases at J, with 15 bases in the middle. Germline V gene data show CDR1 as SGHRS and CDR2 as YFSETQ. The CDR3 region is CASSPGQPFEQFF. CDR3 in DNA: TGCGCCAGCAGCCCTGGACAGCCGTTCGAGCAGTTCTTC.

This chain connects TRBV6-6 to TRBJ2-4, with 12 bases that match TRBD2. This CDR3 spans 17 amino acids. Germline V gives CDR1 MNHNY, CDR2 SVGAGI (reference sequence). The V and J ends lost 4 bases and 0 bases, in that order; junction bases with no gene match: 4. DNA of the CDR3: TGTGCCAGCAGTTCCACTAGCGGGGGGATAGCCAAAAACATTCAGTACTTC. It specifies CASSSTSGGIAKNIQYF.

This clonotype was counted only a few times. The chain is built from TRBV5-5 and TRBJ2-3; TRBD1 is a possible D gene (7 bases). This CDR3 region has 16 residues. CDR1 is SGHKS and CDR2 is YYEKEE in the germline V gene (reference sequence). The ends were cut back, 4 bases at V and 6 bases at J, with 21 bases in the middle. The CDR3 here is CASSRRGQGGPDTQYF. CDR3 bases: TGTGCCAGCAGCAGAAGGGGGCAGGGAGGCCCCGATACGCAGTATTTT.

Remarks on this clonotype: This may arise from a read error, as a much more abundant clone is one base away. V and J are TRBV29-1 and TRBJ2-5; D call uncertain. V was clipped by 5 bases and J by 5 bases, with 18 bases between them. CDR3 length: 14 amino acids. Germline V gene sequence: CDR1 SQVTM, CDR2 ANQGSEA. The CDR3 loop is CSVKSRDQGETQYF. As DNA, the CDR3 is TGCAGCGTTAAAAGCCGCGATCAAGGGGAGACCCAGTACTTC. The entire variable domain, with the rest obtained from reference TRBV29-1 and TRBJ2-5, is as follows: SAVISQKPSRDICQRGTSLTIQCQVDSQVTMMFWYRQQPGQSLTLIATANQGSEATYESGFVIDKFPISRPNLTFSTLTVSNMSPEDSSIYLCSVKSRDQGETQYFGPGTRLLVL.

At least ten counts were recorded for this clonotype. The chain recombines TRBV7-3 with TRBJ1-1, with no clear D. The CDR3 length is 14 residues. The germline V gene encodes CDR1 SGHTA and CDR2 FQGTGA. The ends were cut back, 2 bases at V and 4 bases at J, with 11 bases in the middle. CDR3: CASSLGPTSTEAFF. In DNA form, the CDR3 reads TGTGCCAGCAGCTTAGGACCCACGAGCACTGAAGCTTTCTTT.

This sequence joins TRBV27 and TRBJ1-2; D not resolved. Germline V gene data show CDR1 as MNHEY and CDR2 as SMNVEV (reference sequence). This CDR3 has 14 amino acids. The ends were cut back, 5 bases at V and 4 bases at J, with 14 bases in the middle. CDR3 coding DNA: TGTGCCAGCAGTCCATGGATCTCGGGCTATGGCTACACCTTC. Amino acid sequence: CASSPWISGYGYTF.

This clonotype was detected a few times. The V call is TRBV20-1, the J call TRBJ2-2; D may match TRBD1 or TRBD2 (7 bases each). This CDR3 contains 14 residues. In germline, CDR1 is DFQATT, CDR2 SNEGSKA (reference sequence). Trimming removed 6 bases from V and 6 bases from J, with 17 bases in between. In nucleotides, the CDR3 is TGCAGTGCAATTCGACAGGGAGGGCCCGGGGAGCTGTTTTTT. Translating gives CSAIRQGGPGELFF.

This clonotype showed up just a few times. The DNA of the CDR3 is TGTGCCAGCAGCGCCGGGACAGCATGGACTGAAGCTTTCTTT. It is translated as CASSAGTAWTEAFF. This chain uses TRBV7-9 with TRBJ1-1; 7 nucleotides align to TRBD1. Germline CDR1 and CDR2: SEHNR and FQNEAQ (reference sequence). This CDR3 is 14 amino acids long. The V gene end was trimmed by 5 bases and the J gene end by 5 bases; junction bases not matched to a gene: 8.

The chain recombines TRBV6-5 with TRBJ1-3; the D is unclear. Germline CDR1 MNHEY, CDR2 SVGAGI. This CDR3 is 16 amino acids long. Trimming pared 0 bases from V and 0 bases from J, leaving 9 bases between. CDR3 protein: CASSYSYSHSGNTIYF. CDR3 in DNA: TGTGCCAGCAGTTACTCCTACAGTCACTCTGGAAACACCATATATTTT.

This chain links TRBV19 with TRBJ1-5, with D hard to call. The germline gives CDR1 LNHDA, CDR2 SQIVND (reference sequence). The germline V and J ends were trimmed by 5 bases and 7 bases, with 12 bases remaining between them. The CDR3 has 13 amino acids. The DNA for the CDR3 is TGTGCCAGTAGTCAAATAGCGAGGCAGCCCCAGCATTTT. Encoded protein: CASSQIARQPQHF.

This clonotype was observed a few times. The junction shows a germline mismatch at one end, possibly a read error. The V call is TRBV5-1, the J call TRBJ2-2; D gene ambiguous. The germline gives CDR1 SGHRS, CDR2 YFSETQ. CDR3 length equals 17 residues. The CDR3, as DNA: TGCGCCAGCAGCTTGGACGAGGTGTGGCCGAACACCTGGGAGCTGTTTTTT. It specifies CASSLDEVWPNTWELFF.

For the CDR3, the DNA is TGCAGTGCTCACGGATCCTACAATGAGCAGTTCTTC. As protein: CSAHGSYNEQFF. The chain links TRBV20-1 to TRBJ2-1, with D unresolved. V was cut by 5 bases and J by 1 base, with 6 bases left in between. The CDR3 length is 12 residues. The germline CDR1 and CDR2 sequences are DFQATT and SNEGSKA (reference sequence).

The V and J genes are TRBV15 and TRBJ2-5, with a possible D match to TRBD2 (6 bases). CDR1 LNHNV and CDR2 YYDKDF come from the germline V gene (reference sequence). The CDR3 covers 15 residues. The germline V and J ends were trimmed by 0 bases and 7 bases, with 15 bases remaining between them. CDR3 nucleotide sequence: TGTGCCACCAGCAGAGAGCGGGGTCAGATGGGGACCCAGTACTTC. Protein product: CATSRERGQMGTQYF.

The CDR3 nucleotides read TGTGCCAGCAGCCCTCGTGGCAAAAGTGGAAACACCATATATTTT. This sequence encodes CASSPRGKSGNTIYF. V is TRBV12-3 or TRBV12-4 and J is TRBJ1-3; D call uncertain. V shed 6 bases and J shed 3 bases, with 15 bases lying between them. The CDR3 is 15 residues long.

The chain joins TRBV7-9 to TRBJ2-5; D may be TRBD2 (6 bases). Trimming removed 5 bases at V and 1 base at J, with 11 bases between. Germline V lookup: CDR1 SEHNR, CDR2 FQNEAQ (reference sequence). The CDR3 runs to 14 residues. CDR3 sequence: CASSRGDIQETQYF. CDR3 bases: TGTGCCAGCAGCCGCGGGGATATCCAAGAGACCCAGTACTTC.

The genes are TRBV7-9 and TRBJ2-7, with D possibly being TRBD1 or TRBD2 (5 bases each). V was shortened by 4 bases and J by 3 bases, with 13 bases between the two germline ends. CDR1 and CDR2 from the germline V gene are SEHNR and FQNEAQ (reference sequence). This CDR3 contains 14 residues. The CDR3 region is CASSSRDGFYEQYF. CDR3 coding DNA: TGTGCCAGCAGCTCCCGGGACGGATTCTACGAGCAGTACTTC.

The chain uses TRBV2 and TRBJ1-5; no clear D gene. CDR1 and CDR2 (germline): SNHLY, FYNNEI. V lost 5 bases and J lost 3, with 11 bases in between. The CDR3 has 14 amino acids. CDR3 sequence: CASSSKFYNQPQHF. The CDR3, as DNA: TGTGCCAGCAGTTCGAAATTTTACAATCAGCCCCAGCATTTT.

About this clonotype itself: Germline and junction disagree at one end, which may indicate a read error. J is TRBJ2-2 and V is TRBV29-1; D may be TRBD2 (5 bases). The CDR3 spans 13 residues. From germline, CDR1 is SQVTM and CDR2 ANQGSEA. The CDR3 spells CSVEWENTGELIF. CDR3 nucleotide sequence: TGCAGCGTTGAGTGGGAGAACACCGGGGAGCTGATTTTT.

This sequence joins TRBV12-5 and TRBJ1-1, with D possibly TRBD1 on 6 matching bases. Germline V gives CDR1 LGHNT, CDR2 FRNRAP. V was clipped by 5 bases and J by 4 bases, with 17 bases between them. The CDR3 is made up of 15 amino acids. CDR3 sequence: CASGIRQVRVTEAFF. CDR3 coding DNA: TGTGCTAGTGGTATCCGACAGGTTCGGGTCACTGAAGCTTTCTTT.

As for this clonotype: A read error may account for a junction end that differs from germline. The chain carries TRBV6-5 and TRBJ2-3; TRBD1 might be the D (6 bases). The CDR3 runs 15 residues. Germline CDR1 and CDR2: MNHEY and SVGAGI. CDR3 protein: CASSYLGVWTATQYF. CDR3 sequence (DNA): TGTGCCAGCAGTTACCTAGGGGTTTGGACAGCTACGCAGTATTTT.

V gene TRBV29-1 combines with J gene TRBJ1-5; D unclear. V was shortened by 4 bases and J by 3 bases, with 10 bases between the two germline ends. The CDR3 totals 13 residues. The germline CDR1 and CDR2 sequences are SQVTM and ANQGSEA. DNA of the CDR3: TGCAGCGTTGCACTACAGAACAATCAGCCCCAGCATTTT. It codes for CSVALQNNQPQHF.